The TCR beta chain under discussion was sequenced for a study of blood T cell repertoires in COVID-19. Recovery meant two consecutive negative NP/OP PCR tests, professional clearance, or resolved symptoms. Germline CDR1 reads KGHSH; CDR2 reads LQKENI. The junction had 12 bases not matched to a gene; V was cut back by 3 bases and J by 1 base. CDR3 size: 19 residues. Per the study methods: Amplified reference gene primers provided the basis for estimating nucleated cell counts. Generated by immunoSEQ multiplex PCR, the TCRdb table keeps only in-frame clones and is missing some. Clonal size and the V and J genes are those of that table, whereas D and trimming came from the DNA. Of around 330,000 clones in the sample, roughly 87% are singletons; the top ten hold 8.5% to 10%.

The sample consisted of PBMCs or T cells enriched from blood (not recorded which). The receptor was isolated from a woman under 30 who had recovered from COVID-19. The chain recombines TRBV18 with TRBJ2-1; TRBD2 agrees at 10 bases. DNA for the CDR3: TGTGCCAGCTCACCCGTTAGCGGGGGGCCTGGCACGTCCTACAATGAGCAGTTCTTC. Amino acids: CASSPVSGGPGTSYNEQFF.